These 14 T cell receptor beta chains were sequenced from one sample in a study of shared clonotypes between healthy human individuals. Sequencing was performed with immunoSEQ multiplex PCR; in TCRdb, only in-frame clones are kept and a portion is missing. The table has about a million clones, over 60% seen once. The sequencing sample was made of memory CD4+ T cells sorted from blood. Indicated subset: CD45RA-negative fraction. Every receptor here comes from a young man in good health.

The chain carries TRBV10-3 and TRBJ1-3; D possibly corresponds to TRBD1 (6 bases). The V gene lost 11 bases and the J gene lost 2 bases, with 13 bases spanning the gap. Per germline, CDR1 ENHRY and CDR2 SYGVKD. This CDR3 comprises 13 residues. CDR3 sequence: CASHRDPGNTIYF. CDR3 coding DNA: TGTGCCTCTCACAGGGATCCTGGAAACACCATATATTTT.

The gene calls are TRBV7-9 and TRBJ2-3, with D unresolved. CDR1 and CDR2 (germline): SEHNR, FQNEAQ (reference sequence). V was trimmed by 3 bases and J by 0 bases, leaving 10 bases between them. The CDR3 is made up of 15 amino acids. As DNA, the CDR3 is TGTGCCAGCAGCTTGCAACCCCCTAGCACAGATACGCAGTATTTT. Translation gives CASSLQPPSTDTQYF.

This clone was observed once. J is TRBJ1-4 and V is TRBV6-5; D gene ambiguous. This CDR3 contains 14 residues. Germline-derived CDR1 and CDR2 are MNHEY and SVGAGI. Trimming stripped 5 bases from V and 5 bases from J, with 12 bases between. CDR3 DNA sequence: TGTGCCAGCAGTACCGGGCGCCTAAATGAAAAACTGTTTTTT. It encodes CASSTGRLNEKLFF.

CDR3 protein: CASSCRGTEQYF. The CDR3 DNA reads as TGTGCCAGCAGCTGTCGGGGGACCGAGCAGTACTTC. The chain couples TRBV21-1 to TRBJ2-7; TRBD2 is taken as the D call from the table, unchecked against the DNA. TRBV21-1 corresponds to a pseudogene. CDR3 length equals 12 residues.

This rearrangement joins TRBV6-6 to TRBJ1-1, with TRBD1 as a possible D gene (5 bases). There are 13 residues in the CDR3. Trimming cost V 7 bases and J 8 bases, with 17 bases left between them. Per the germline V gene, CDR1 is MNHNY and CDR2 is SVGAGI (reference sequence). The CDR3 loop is CASTYSRGYEAFF. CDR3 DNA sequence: TGTGCCAGCACCTACTCAAGGGGTTACGAAGCTTTCTTT.

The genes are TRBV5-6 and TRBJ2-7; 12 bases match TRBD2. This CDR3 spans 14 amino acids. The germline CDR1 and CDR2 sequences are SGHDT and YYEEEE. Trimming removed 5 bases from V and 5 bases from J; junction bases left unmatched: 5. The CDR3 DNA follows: TGTGCCAGCAGGCGGGGACTAGCGGGTGACGAGCAGTACTTC. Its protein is CASRRGLAGDEQYF.

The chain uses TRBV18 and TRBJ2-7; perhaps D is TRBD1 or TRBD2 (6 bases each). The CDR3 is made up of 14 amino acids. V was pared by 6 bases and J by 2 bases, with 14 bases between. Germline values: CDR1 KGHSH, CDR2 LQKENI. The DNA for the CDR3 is TGTGCCAGCTCCCAAGAGGGGGGCGCCTACGAGCAGTACTTC. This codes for CASSQEGGAYEQYF.

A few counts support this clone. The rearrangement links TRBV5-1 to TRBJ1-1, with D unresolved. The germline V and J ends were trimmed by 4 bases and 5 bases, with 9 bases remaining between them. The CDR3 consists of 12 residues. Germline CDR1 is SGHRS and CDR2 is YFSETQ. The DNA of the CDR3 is TGCGCCAGCAGCCCCATGGGGACTGAAGCTTTCTTT. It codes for CASSPMGTEAFF.

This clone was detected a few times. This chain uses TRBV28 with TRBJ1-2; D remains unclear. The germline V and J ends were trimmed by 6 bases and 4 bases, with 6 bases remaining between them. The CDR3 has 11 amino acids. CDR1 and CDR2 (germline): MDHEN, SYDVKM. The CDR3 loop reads CASSPAYGYTF. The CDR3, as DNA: TGTGCCAGCAGCCCGGCCTATGGCTACACCTTC.

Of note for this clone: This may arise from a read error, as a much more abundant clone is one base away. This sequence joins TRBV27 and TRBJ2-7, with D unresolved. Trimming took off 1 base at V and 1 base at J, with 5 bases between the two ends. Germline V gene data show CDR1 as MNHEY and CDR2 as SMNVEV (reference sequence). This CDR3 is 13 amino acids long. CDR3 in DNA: TGTGCCAGCAGTTTATACGGATCCTACGAGCAGTACTTC. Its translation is CASSLYGSYEQYF.

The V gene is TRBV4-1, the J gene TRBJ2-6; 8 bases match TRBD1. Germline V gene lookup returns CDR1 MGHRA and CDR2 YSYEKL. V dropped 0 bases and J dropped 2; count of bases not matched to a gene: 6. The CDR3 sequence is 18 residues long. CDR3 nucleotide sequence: TGCGCCAGCAGCCAAGAGAGGACAGGGTCGGCTGGGGCCAACGTCCTGACTTTC. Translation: CASSQERTGSAGANVLTF.

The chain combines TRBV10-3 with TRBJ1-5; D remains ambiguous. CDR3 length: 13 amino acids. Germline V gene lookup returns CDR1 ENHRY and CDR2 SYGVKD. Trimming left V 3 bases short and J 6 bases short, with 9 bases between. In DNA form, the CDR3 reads TGTGCCATCAGTGACCGGGAGACTCAGCCCCAGCATTTT. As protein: CAISDRETQPQHF.

Here the CDR3 reads CASSLKRRQGETNEKLFF. The CDR3 DNA is TGTGCCAGCAGCTTGAAGCGTCGACAGGGGGAAACTAATGAAAAACTGTTTTTT. The chain couples TRBV5-5 to TRBJ1-4, with 9 bases identical to TRBD1. The germline V gene encodes CDR1 SGHKS and CDR2 YYEKEE (reference sequence). This CDR3 comprises 18 residues. The V gene end was trimmed by 1 base and the J gene end by 1 base; junction bases not matched to a gene: 8. The whole variable domain, remainder taken from reference TRBV5-5 and TRBJ1-4, is DAGVTQSPTHLIKTRGQQVTLRCSPISGHKSVSWYQQVLGQGPQFIFQYYEKEERGRGNFPDRFSARQFPNYSSELNVNALLLGDSALYLCASSLKRRQGETNEKLFFGSGTQLSVL.

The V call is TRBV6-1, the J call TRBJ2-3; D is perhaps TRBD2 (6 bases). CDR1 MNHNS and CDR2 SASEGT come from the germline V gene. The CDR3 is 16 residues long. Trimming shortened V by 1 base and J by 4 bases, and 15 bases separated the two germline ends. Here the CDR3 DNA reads TGTGCCAGCAGTGAAGTATTGTCTAGCGTGGCAGATACGCAGTATTTT. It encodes CASSEVLSSVADTQYF.